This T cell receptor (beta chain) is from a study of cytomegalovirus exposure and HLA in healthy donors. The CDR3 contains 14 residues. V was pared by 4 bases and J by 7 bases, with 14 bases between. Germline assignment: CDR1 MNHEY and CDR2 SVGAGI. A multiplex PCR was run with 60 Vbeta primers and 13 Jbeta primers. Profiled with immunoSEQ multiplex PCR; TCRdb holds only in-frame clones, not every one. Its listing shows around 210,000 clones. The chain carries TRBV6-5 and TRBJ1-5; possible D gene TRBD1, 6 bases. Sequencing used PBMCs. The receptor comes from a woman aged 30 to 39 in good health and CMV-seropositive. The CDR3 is CASSWGQAGQPQHF. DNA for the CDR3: TGTGCCAGCAGTTGGGGGCAAGCGGGACAGCCCCAGCATTTT.